This is a list of T cell receptor beta chains from one sample in a study of T cell responses to AZD1222 COVID-19 vaccine. Some clones are missing from TCRdb's copy, which holds only in-frame ones; the method was immunoSEQ multiplex PCR. In the table there are more than 150,000 clones, almost 95% of which are singletons. Here the sequenced sample was peripheral blood, taken on day 0 of AZD1222 vaccination. The receptors here all came from an adult in good health. Both conserved end residues are part of each CDR3.

v_call: TRBV7-3; j_call: TRBJ2-2; cdr3_aa: CASSLGREDGELFF
v_call: TRBV27; j_call: TRBJ1-2; cdr3_aa: CASSFIRTATYGYTF
v_call: TRBV30; j_call: TRBJ1-1; cdr3_aa: CAWRWGHTEAFF
v_call: TRBV6-2/TRBV6-3; j_call: TRBJ2-1; cdr3_aa: CASSYEGGYNEQFF
v_call: TRBV7-3; j_call: TRBJ2-5; cdr3_aa: CASSSSGTSGSIQETQYF
v_call: TRBV7-3; j_call: TRBJ1-4; cdr3_aa: CASSRGQTPTNEKLFF
v_call: TRBV28; j_call: TRBJ1-6; cdr3_aa: CASRPRTGTVSPLHF
v_call: TRBV7-3; j_call: TRBJ2-7; cdr3_aa: CASSLSGTYEQYF
v_call: TRBV29-1; j_call: TRBJ1-2; cdr3_aa: CSVKMGGQGPFSGYTF
v_call: TRBV4-1; j_call: TRBJ2-7; cdr3_aa: CASSPRDRRTISYEQYF
v_call: TRBV6-1; j_call: TRBJ2-3; cdr3_aa: CASSEAQVTDTQYF
v_call: TRBV4-3; j_call: TRBJ2-3; cdr3_aa: CASSQDSGSASRTSFTDTQYF
v_call: TRBV10-1; j_call: TRBJ2-1; cdr3_aa: CASSESGPWEQFF
v_call: TRBV5-1; j_call: TRBJ2-2; cdr3_aa: CASSFNTGELFF
v_call: TRBV3-1/TRBV3-2; j_call: TRBJ2-7; cdr3_aa: CASSQETYEQYF
v_call: TRBV19; j_call: TRBJ2-7; cdr3_aa: CASSIDRGDYEQYF
v_call: TRBV5-6; j_call: TRBJ2-7; cdr3_aa: CASSLVGQGNGYEQYF
v_call: TRBV6-1; j_call: TRBJ1-5; cdr3_aa: CASSEDLGGFKDWDQPQHF